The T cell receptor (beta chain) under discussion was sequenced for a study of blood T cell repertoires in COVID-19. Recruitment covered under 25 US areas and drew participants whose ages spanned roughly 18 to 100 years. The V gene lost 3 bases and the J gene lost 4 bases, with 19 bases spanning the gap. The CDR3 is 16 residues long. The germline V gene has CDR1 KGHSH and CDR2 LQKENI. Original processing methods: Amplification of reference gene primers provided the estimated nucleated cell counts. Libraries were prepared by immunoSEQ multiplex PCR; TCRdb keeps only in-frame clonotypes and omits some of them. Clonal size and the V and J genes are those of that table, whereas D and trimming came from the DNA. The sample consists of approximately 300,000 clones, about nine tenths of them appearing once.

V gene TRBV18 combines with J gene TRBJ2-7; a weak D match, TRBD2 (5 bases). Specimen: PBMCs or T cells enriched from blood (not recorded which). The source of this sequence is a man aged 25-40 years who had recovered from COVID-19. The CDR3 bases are TGTGCCAGCTCACCTATGCCTCCGGGATCACGTTACGAGCAGTACTTC. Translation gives CASSPMPPGSRYEQYF.